These 15 T cell receptor beta chains were all obtained from the same sample, sequenced in a study of T-cell memory formation after mild COVID-19. TCRdb re-analysed the 5' RACE reads in MiXCR, keeping a single row per CDR3 protein. Of around 310,000 distinct CDR3 sequences in the sample, roughly 15% were seen once. The sequenced material came from PBMCs or a T cell subset sorted from them (not recorded which). The receptors derive from a man between 18 and 35 years old who had mild COVID-19 (a few samples of this study predate the infection). Cell type and time point are not known.

The gene calls are TRBV4-1 and TRBJ2-1; D is undetermined. V shed 0 bases and J shed 3 bases, with 9 bases lying between them. Germline CDR1 is MGHRA and CDR2 is YSYEKL. The CDR3 has 15 residues. CDR3 in amino acids: CASSQDRPGYNEQFF. CDR3 nucleotide sequence: TGCGCCAGCAGCCAAGATCGTCCGGGCTACAATGAGCAGTTCTTC.

This clonotype was observed a handful of times. The genes are TRBV5-1 and TRBJ1-1; possible D gene TRBD1, 5 bases. The V gene lost 2 bases and the J gene lost 3 bases, with 17 bases spanning the gap. Germline CDR1 reads SGHRS; CDR2 reads YFSETQ. The CDR3 spans 16 residues. CDR3 coding DNA: TGCGCCAGCAGCTTCCTAACCCTCGACAGCGACACTGAAGCTTTCTTT. Amino acids: CASSFLTLDSDTEAFF.

This clonotype was counted ten times or more. The chain joins TRBV20-1 to TRBJ2-7, with 9 bases aligning to TRBD1. The CDR3 covers 13 residues. Germline loops: CDR1 DFQATT, CDR2 SNEGSKA (reference sequence). Trimming removed 4 bases from V and 7 bases from J; junction bases left unmatched: 8. As DNA, the CDR3 is TGCAGTGCTACCGGGACAGGGACGGGGGAGCAGTACGTC. Translation: CSATGTGTGEQYV.

This chain joins TRBV6-5 and TRBJ1-2; D gene unclear. From germline, CDR1 is MNHEY and CDR2 SVGAGI. The CDR3 contains 14 residues. Trimming left V 0 bases short and J 1 base short, with 6 bases between. CDR3 amino acids: CASSYSRFNYGYTF. In DNA form, the CDR3 reads TGTGCCAGCAGTTACTCGCGGTTTAACTATGGCTACACCTTC.

This clonotype was seen a handful of times. The rearrangement uses TRBV5-1 and TRBJ1-6; 10 bases agree with TRBD1. V lost 5 bases and J lost 9; bases outside the gene matches: 5. CDR3 length equals 14 residues. From germline, CDR1 is SGHRS and CDR2 YFSETQ. For the CDR3, the DNA is TGCGCCAGCAGGCCCGGACAGGGGGGTTCACCCCTCCACTTT. Protein product: CASRPGQGGSPLHF.

The chain links TRBV24-1 to TRBJ2-3; D is unresolved. The CDR3 covers 13 residues. The germline gives CDR1 KGHDR, CDR2 SFDVKD. V shed 4 bases and J shed 2 bases, with 6 bases lying between them. The CDR3 region has the DNA TGTGCCACCAGTGAGCCAGACACAGATACGCAGTATTTT. This sequence encodes CATSEPDTDTQYF.

In its sample, this clonotype was seen a few times. The chain recombines TRBV20-1 with TRBJ1-5; 8 positions agree with TRBD1. With V trimmed by 3 bases and J by 4 bases, 5 bases remained unmatched. Germline-derived CDR1 and CDR2 are DFQATT and SNEGSKA (reference sequence). The CDR3 has 14 residues. DNA of the CDR3: TGCAGTGCTAGCCGGACAGGGTTGAATCAGCCCCAGCATTTT. This translates into CSASRTGLNQPQHF.

A remark on this clonotype: A much larger clone sits a single nucleotide away, making a read error possible. The gene calls are TRBV12-3 or TRBV12-4 and TRBJ1-1; D is unclear. The CDR3 contains 14 residues. V dropped 2 bases and J dropped 3 bases, with 10 bases sitting between them. The CDR3 is CASSLSVGYTEAFF. The CDR3 DNA follows: TGTGCCAGCAGTTTAAGCGTGGGCTACACTGAAGCTTTCTTT.

This clonotype was detected only a few times. The J gene is TRBJ1-5, the V gene TRBV6-2 or TRBV6-3; 7 bases line up with TRBD1. Looked up from germline, CDR1 is MNHEY and CDR2 is SVGEGT. The CDR3 loop spans 14 amino acids. After removal of 8 bases from V and 1 base from J, the junction contained 5 bases not matched to a gene. The CDR3 region has the DNA TGTGCCAGCTGCGGGACAGCCAGCAATCAGCCCCAGCATTTT. Its translation is CASCGTASNQPQHF.

This clonotype was detected ten times or more. The V call is TRBV7-2, the J call TRBJ2-7, with 8 nucleotides matching TRBD1. The CDR3 length is 15 residues. The junction had 11 bases not matched to a gene; V was cut back by 3 bases and J by 7 bases. The germline V gene has CDR1 SGHTA and CDR2 FQGNSA. Here the CDR3 DNA reads TGTGCCAGCAGCTTTGCGTCGACAGGGGTCTCAGAGCAGTACTTC. Protein: CASSFASTGVSEQYF.

This clonotype was picked up a small number of times. This chain joins TRBV4-1 and TRBJ2-3; unclear D gene. The CDR3 is 12 amino acids. The ends were cut back, 3 bases at V and 6 bases at J, with 7 bases in the middle. CDR1 and CDR2 (germline): MGHRA, YSYEKL. CDR3 in DNA: TGCGCCAGCAGCCACCCTATGGATACGCAGTATTTT. This gives the protein CASSHPMDTQYF.

This clonotype appeared a few times. This chain joins TRBV27 and TRBJ2-5; the D gene is possibly TRBD1 (5 bases). With 6 bases removed from V and 5 bases from J, the gap between germline ends came to 13 bases. The CDR3 has 13 amino acids. CDR1 is MNHEY, CDR2 SMNVEV, per germline (reference sequence). The CDR3 coding sequence is TGTGCCAGCAGCGGCAGGGTGTTCGAGACCCAGTACTTC. It yields the protein CASSGRVFETQYF.

This clonotype was seen a handful of times. The chain joins TRBV9 to TRBJ2-1; 9 nucleotides line up with TRBD1. Germline trimming cut 3 bases from V and 4 bases from J; bases unmatched to any gene: 5. Germline loops: CDR1 SGDLS, CDR2 YYNGEE. The CDR3 has 15 amino acids. The CDR3 region has the DNA TGTGCCAGCAGCGACGGGACAGGGCGGTACAATGAGCAGTTCTTC. This gives the protein CASSDGTGRYNEQFF.

This clonotype was counted at least ten times. The chain recombines TRBV12-3 or TRBV12-4 with TRBJ2-5, with TRBD2 as a possible D gene (6 bases). The CDR3 spans 13 residues. V was trimmed by 3 bases and J by 7 bases, leaving 12 bases between them. In DNA, the CDR3 is TGTGCCAGCAGTTTTGGAGGGTATGGGACCCAGTACTTC. Its protein product is CASSFGGYGTQYF.

In its sample, this clonotype was seen a few times. The rearrangement links TRBV11-2 to TRBJ1-4, with unresolved D. The CDR3 extends over 17 amino acids. In germline, CDR1 is SGHAT, CDR2 FQNNGV. Trimming took off 1 base at V and 0 bases at J, with 12 bases between the two ends. In nucleotides, the CDR3 is TGTGCCAGCAGCTTAGCCCCATCGGGGACAACTAATGAAAAACTGTTTTTT. Translated: CASSLAPSGTTNEKLFF.